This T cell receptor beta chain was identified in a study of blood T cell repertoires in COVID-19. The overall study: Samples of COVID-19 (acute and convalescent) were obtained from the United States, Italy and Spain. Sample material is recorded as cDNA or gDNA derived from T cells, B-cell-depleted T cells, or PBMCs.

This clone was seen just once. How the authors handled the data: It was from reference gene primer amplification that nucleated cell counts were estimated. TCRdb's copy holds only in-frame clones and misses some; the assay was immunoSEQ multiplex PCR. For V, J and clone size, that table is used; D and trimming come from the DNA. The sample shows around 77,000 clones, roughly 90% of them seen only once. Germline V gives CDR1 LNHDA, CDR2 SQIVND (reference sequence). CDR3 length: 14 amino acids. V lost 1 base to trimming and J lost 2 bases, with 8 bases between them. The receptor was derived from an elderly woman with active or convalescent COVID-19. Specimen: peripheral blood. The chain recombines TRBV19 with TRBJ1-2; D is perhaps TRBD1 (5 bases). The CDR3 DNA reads TGTGCCAGTAGTATAGCGGCAGGGAACTATGGCTACACCTTC. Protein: CASSIAAGNYGYTF.